Listed here are 2 T cell receptor beta chains from one sample, sequenced in a study of STAT5B mutations in CD4+ large granular lymphocyte leukemia. The method was immunoSEQ multiplex PCR; TCRdb's version includes in-frame clones alone and lacks a portion of them. The sample lists about 21,000 clones; 70% to 75% were seen once. Sequenced: CD4+ T cells from blood buffy coats. The receptors were gathered from a human donor in good health.

This rearrangement joins TRBV6-5 to TRBJ2-7; D may be TRBD2 (5 bases). This CDR3 spans 13 amino acids. Germline V gives CDR1 MNHEY, CDR2 SVGAGI. Trimming took 6 bases from V and 2 from J, leaving 11 bases between them. CDR3 nucleotides: TGTGCCAGCAGGGGCGGGCAGACCTACGAGCAGTACTTC. Its translation: CASRGGQTYEQYF.

This clone showed up just a few times. The V and J genes are TRBV28 and TRBJ1-5, with D possibly TRBD1 on 5 matching bases. V lost 6 bases to trimming and J lost 3 bases, with 9 bases between them. This CDR3 spans 13 amino acids. Germline CDR1 and CDR2: MDHEN and SYDVKM. CDR3 bases: TGTGCCAGCAGCTGGGGCGCCAATCAGCCCCAGCATTTT. Residues: CASSWGANQPQHF.